These 2 T cell receptor beta chains came from one sample sequenced in a study of blood T cell repertoires in COVID-19. This table comes from immunoSEQ multiplex PCR, and its TCRdb copy is limited to in-frame clones, with some not included. The data hold about 380,000 clones, with roughly 80% observed a single time. The sequenced sample consisted of peripheral blood. These receptors came from a human donor with acute or convalescent COVID-19. The donor label of this sample is uncertain.

The chain employs TRBV19 and TRBJ1-4; 8 nucleotides match TRBD1. V shed 5 bases and J 8 bases; nucleotides not matched to a gene: 4. The CDR3 sequence is 13 residues long. Looked up from germline, CDR1 is LNHDA and CDR2 is SQIVND (reference sequence). The CDR3 sequence: CASSGQGYEKLFF. CDR3 bases: TGTGCCAGTAGTGGACAGGGATACGAAAAACTGTTTTTT.

This sequence joins TRBV29-1 and TRBJ2-1; D uncertain. This CDR3 comprises 14 residues. Germline-derived CDR1 and CDR2 are SQVTM and ANQGSEA. With 4 bases removed from V and 3 bases from J, the gap between germline ends came to 13 bases. The CDR3 region is CSVVGAKSYNEQFF. As DNA, the CDR3 is TGCAGCGTTGTTGGAGCGAAAAGCTACAATGAGCAGTTCTTC.